This T cell receptor (beta chain) was identified in a study of blood T cell repertoires in COVID-19. In the study overall: COVID-19 samples collected from the United States, Italy and Spain covered acute and convalescent phases. From T cells, B-cell-depleted T cells, or PBMCs came the material, which was cDNA or gDNA.

In the original analysis: How many nucleated cells were present was estimated from reference gene primer amplification. The table came from immunoSEQ multiplex PCR; TCRdb's copy has only in-frame clones and leaves some out. From that table come the V and J calls and clone size; the DNA was used to work out D and trimming. This table has about 170,000 clones, 60% to 85% appearing once. The V gene lost 0 bases and the J gene lost 7 bases, with 13 bases spanning the gap. The germline CDR1 and CDR2 sequences are MNHEY and SVGAGI. The CDR3 runs 14 residues. Sequencing was carried out using peripheral blood. The chain links TRBV6-5 to TRBJ2-7; a weak D match, TRBD2 (6 bases). The TCR originated in a man aged 55-75 years with acute or convalescent COVID-19. In DNA, the CDR3 is TGTGCCAGCAGTTACTCGGAGGGAAGGGGTGAGCAGTACTTC. Protein sequence: CASSYSEGRGEQYF.